This TCR beta chain was recorded in a study of T cell changes during pregnancy in multiple sclerosis. In germline, CDR1 is SGHRS, CDR2 YFSETQ. J lost 1 base, V lost 1 base, and 8 bases had no gene match. This CDR3 contains 17 residues. The data were produced by immunoSEQ multiplex PCR, yet TCRdb's version contains in-frame clones alone and is incomplete. The table has around 40,000 clones, around 90% seen once; the top ten hold about 0.81%. This specimen was CD4+ T cells from peripheral blood mononuclear cells, taken after pregnancy. The chain combines TRBV5-1 with TRBJ2-1; 7 nucleotides match TRBD1. The source is a female donor in good health, enrolled as a control in a pregnancy study. The CDR3 region has the DNA TGCGCCAGCAGCTTGAGCCAGGGGGTTACGTCCTACAATGAGCAGTTCTTC. Translated, it gives CASSLSQGVTSYNEQFF.